This TCR beta chain was sequenced during a study of shared clonotypes between healthy human individuals. About the study: There were three CD4 naive, three CD4 memory, two CD8 naive and one CD8 memory plates per donor. Notes on the study in general: The generation probabilities recorded for non-shared clonotypes fell below those of clonotypes shared by all four donors. A few donors had around 5.5% of their naive CD4 clonotypes in common.

This CDR3 is 14 amino acids long. J lost 4 bases, V lost 7 bases, and 8 bases had no gene match. The germline V gene has CDR1 SNHLY and CDR2 FYNNEI. In its sample, this clone was seen once. The antigen remains undetermined. The test was conducted at deep level. Here immunoSEQ multiplex PCR was the method, and the copy in TCRdb shows in-frame clones only, minus some. Of approximately 340,000 clones in the sample, roughly 80% were seen once. J is TRBJ1-2 and V is TRBV2; 8 nucleotides line up with TRBD1. The TCR comes from a man aged 30 to 45 in good health. Sequenced sample: memory CD4+ T cells sorted from blood. This sample's subset: CD45RA-negative fraction. DNA of the CDR3: TGTGCCAGCACCCAGGGACAGGCCCTCTATGGCTACACCTTC. Protein product: CASTQGQALYGYTF.